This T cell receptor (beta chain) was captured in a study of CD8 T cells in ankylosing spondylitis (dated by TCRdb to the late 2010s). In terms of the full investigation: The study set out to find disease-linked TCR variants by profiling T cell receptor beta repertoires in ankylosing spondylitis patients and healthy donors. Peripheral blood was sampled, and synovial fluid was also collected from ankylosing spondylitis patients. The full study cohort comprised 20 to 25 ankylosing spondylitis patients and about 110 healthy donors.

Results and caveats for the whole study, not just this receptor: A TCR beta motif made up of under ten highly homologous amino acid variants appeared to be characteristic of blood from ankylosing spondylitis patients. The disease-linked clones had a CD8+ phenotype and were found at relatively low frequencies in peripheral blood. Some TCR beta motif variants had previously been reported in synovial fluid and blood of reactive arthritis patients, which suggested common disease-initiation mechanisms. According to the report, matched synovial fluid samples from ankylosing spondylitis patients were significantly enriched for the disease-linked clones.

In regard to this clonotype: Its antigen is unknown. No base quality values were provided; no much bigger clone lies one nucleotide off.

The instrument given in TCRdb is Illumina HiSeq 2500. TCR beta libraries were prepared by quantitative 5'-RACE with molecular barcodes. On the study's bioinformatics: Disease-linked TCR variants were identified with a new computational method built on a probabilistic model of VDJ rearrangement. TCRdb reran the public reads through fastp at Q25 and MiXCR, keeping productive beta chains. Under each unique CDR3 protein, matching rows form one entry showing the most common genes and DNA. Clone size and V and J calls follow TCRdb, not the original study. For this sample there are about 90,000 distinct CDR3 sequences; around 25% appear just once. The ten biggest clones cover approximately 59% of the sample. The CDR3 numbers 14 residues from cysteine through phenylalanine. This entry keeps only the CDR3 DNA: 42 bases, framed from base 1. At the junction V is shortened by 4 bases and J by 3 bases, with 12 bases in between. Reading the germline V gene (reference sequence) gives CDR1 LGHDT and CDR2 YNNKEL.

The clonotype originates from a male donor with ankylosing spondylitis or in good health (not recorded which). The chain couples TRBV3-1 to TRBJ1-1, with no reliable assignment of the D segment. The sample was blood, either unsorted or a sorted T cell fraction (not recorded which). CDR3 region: CASSRNGMDTEAFF. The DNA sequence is TGTGCCAGCAGCCGGAACGGGATGGACACTGAAGCTTTCTTT. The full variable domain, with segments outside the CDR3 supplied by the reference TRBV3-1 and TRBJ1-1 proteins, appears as DTAVSQTPKYLVTQMGNDKSIKCEQNLGHDTMYWYKQDSKKFLKIMFSYNNKELIINETVPNRFSPKSPDKAHLNLHINSLELGDSAVYFCASSRNGMDTEAFFGQGTRLTVV.